The 17 T cell receptor beta chains below were found in one sample sequenced in a study of shared clonotypes between healthy human individuals (dated by TCRdb to about 2020). Libraries were constructed by the immunoSEQ multiplex PCR assay. TCRdb re-hosts the immuneACCESS table, in-frame sequences only. Its copies lack some clones; in the studies checked, an unresolved V gene accounts for under half of them, and the cause for the rest is not known. The sample records nearly 1,000,000 clones, approximately 80% of which are singletons. The top ten hold around 1.4% of the sample. Sequencing was carried out using memory CD4+ T cells sorted from blood. According to the study, the label for this sample's cell subset or site signals: CD45RA-negative fraction. The receptors here all came from a man between 18 and 35 years old in good health.

The chain joins TRBV7-2 to TRBJ2-7; TRBD2 agrees at 9 bases. This CDR3 is built from 15 residues. With V trimmed by 2 bases and J by 3 bases, 5 bases remained unmatched. CDR1 is SGHTA and CDR2 is FQGNSA in the germline V gene. In DNA, the CDR3 is TGTGCCAGCAGCTTAAGGATAGCGGGAGTCTACGAGCAGTACTTC. Protein: CASSLRIAGVYEQYF.

J is TRBJ1-4 and V is TRBV5-5; D is unresolved. CDR3 length equals 13 residues. V lost 4 bases and J lost 0, with 4 bases in between. Germline CDR1 reads SGHKS; CDR2 reads YYEKEE (reference sequence). The CDR3 protein is CASSPTTNEKLFF. The DNA of the CDR3 is TGTGCCAGCAGCCCAACAACTAATGAAAAACTGTTTTTT. Full variable domain (outside the CDR3, taken from reference TRBV5-5 and TRBJ1-4): DAGVTQSPTHLIKTRGQQVTLRCSPISGHKSVSWYQQVLGQGPQFIFQYYEKEERGRGNFPDRFSARQFPNYSSELNVNALLLGDSALYLCASSPTTNEKLFFGSGTQLSVL.

This clone occurred once. The CDR3 sequence is CASSPNSMAGELFF. The DNA for the CDR3 is TGTGCCAGCTCGCCCAATTCGATGGCCGGGGAGCTGTTTTTT. The genes are TRBV18 and TRBJ2-2, with D unresolved. This CDR3 comprises 14 residues. The V gene's germline CDR1 is KGHSH and CDR2 LQKENI. The V and J ends lost 6 bases and 6 bases respectively, with 14 bases between them.

The V and J genes are TRBV5-5 and TRBJ1-2; no reliable D call. Germline V CDR1 and CDR2: SGHKS, YYEKEE (reference sequence). The CDR3 has 12 amino acids. The ends were cut back, 3 bases at V and 2 bases at J, with 5 bases in the middle. The CDR3 DNA sequence: TGTGCCAGCAGCTCTCTGAACTATGGCTACACCTTC. Amino acids: CASSSLNYGYTF.

The chain links TRBV7-2 to TRBJ1-3; D perhaps matches TRBD1 (6 bases). The CDR3 loop spans 14 amino acids. CDR1 and CDR2 from the germline V gene are SGHTA and FQGNSA. Trimming left V 8 bases short and J 4 bases short, with 15 bases between. The CDR3, as DNA: TGTGCCAGCGGCTCCCCGGACAGAGGAAACACCATATATTTT. It specifies CASGSPDRGNTIYF.

V is TRBV11-2 and J is TRBJ2-7; D unclear. The CDR3 loop spans 15 amino acids. V dropped 1 base and J dropped 2 bases, with 12 bases sitting between them. Germline lookup yields CDR1 SGHAT and CDR2 FQNNGV. The CDR3 loop reads CASSLVGQAAYEQYF. The CDR3 DNA sequence: TGTGCCAGCAGCTTAGTTGGGCAGGCCGCCTACGAGCAGTACTTC.

In its sample, this clone was seen once. The CDR3, as DNA: TGCAGCGTTGTGGAGACTGCAGCAGATACGCAGTATTTT. Translated: CSVVETAADTQYF. V and J are TRBV29-1 and TRBJ2-3; D uncertain. This CDR3 is 13 amino acids long. Between the trimmed V and J ends, which lost 4 bases and 4 bases, there was a span of 12 bases. From germline, CDR1 is SQVTM and CDR2 ANQGSEA.

The chain uses TRBV7-8 and TRBJ1-1; D may be TRBD1 (5 bases). The germline gives CDR1 SGHVS, CDR2 FQNEAQ. The CDR3 length is 16 residues. Trimming took off 4 bases at V and 1 base at J, with 16 bases between the two ends. The CDR3 loop reads CASSSRDPQTNTEAFF. The CDR3 region has the DNA TGTGCCAGCAGCTCCCGGGACCCTCAGACGAACACTGAAGCTTTCTTT.

The V and J genes are TRBV30 and TRBJ2-7; 11 nucleotides match TRBD1. V shed 0 bases and J 2 bases; nucleotides not matched to a gene: 3. The CDR3 runs to 15 residues. CDR1 is GTSNPN, CDR2 SVGIG, per germline (reference sequence). The CDR3 is CAWSVRGQGAYEQYF. The CDR3 DNA sequence: TGTGCCTGGAGTGTAAGGGGACAGGGGGCCTACGAGCAGTACTTC.

Written as DNA, the CDR3 is TGTGCCAGCAGTGAAGCGAGGGAGGAGACCCAGTACTTC. Protein sequence: CASSEAREETQYF. The V and J genes are TRBV2 and TRBJ2-5; tentative D call: TRBD2 (5 bases). CDR1 is SNHLY, CDR2 FYNNEI, per germline. Trimming took 0 bases from V and 5 from J, leaving 7 bases between them. This CDR3 is built from 13 residues.

This clone is a singleton in its sample. The rearrangement uses TRBV7-2 and TRBJ2-7; D remains unclear. Germline lookup yields CDR1 SGHTA and CDR2 FQGNSA. The CDR3 is 13 residues long. Deletions cut 1 base from V and 5 bases from J, with 9 bases between. This chain's CDR3 is CASSLVAVNEQYF. The CDR3 DNA reads as TGTGCCAGCAGCTTAGTCGCTGTAAACGAGCAGTACTTC.

On this clone: This sample includes further DNA sequences coding for the same CDR3. The CDR3, as DNA: TGTGCCAGCTCCCCCGGGAAAAACATTCAGTACTTC. Its translation is CASSPGKNIQYF. This chain links TRBV27 with TRBJ2-4; D unclear. Trimming took off 8 bases at V and 4 bases at J, with 9 bases between the two ends. CDR3 length: 12 amino acids. From germline, CDR1 is MNHEY and CDR2 SMNVEV (reference sequence).

This clone came up once. The CDR3 reads CASSLGYYEQYF. In DNA form, the CDR3 reads TGTGCCAGCAGCTTAGGTTACTACGAGCAGTACTTC. The chain combines TRBV7-2 with TRBJ2-7; no firm D call. CDR1 is SGHTA, CDR2 FQGNSA, per germline. V shed 1 base and J shed 3 bases, with 4 bases lying between them. The CDR3 length is 12 residues. The full variable domain, with the rest looked up from reference TRBV7-2 and TRBJ2-7, is GAGVSQSPSNKVTEKGKDVELRCDPISGHTALYWYRQSLGQGLEFLIYFQGNSAPDKSGLPSDRFSAERTGGSVSTLTIQRTQQEDSAVYLCASSLGYYEQYFGPGTRLTVT.

J is TRBJ2-7 and V is TRBV27; TRBD2 agrees at 7 bases. This CDR3 is built from 11 residues. Trimming at V came to 8 bases and at J to 2 bases, leaving 0 bases not matched to a gene. Looked up from germline, CDR1 is MNHEY and CDR2 is SMNVEV (reference sequence). Written as DNA, the CDR3 is TGTGCCAGCGGACTAGCCTACGAGCAGTACTTC. This gives the protein CASGLAYEQYF.

In this sample, this clone turned up once. J is TRBJ1-2 and V is TRBV5-8; D not resolved. In germline, CDR1 is SGHTS, CDR2 YDEGEE. The V end was cut by 4 bases, the J end by 6 bases, with 16 bases between. CDR3 length: 14 residues. The CDR3 region has the DNA TGTGCCAGCAGCGTCGCAGGCGGAGCCGATGGCTACACCTTC. This codes for CASSVAGGADGYTF. Drawing the rest from reference TRBV5-8 and TRBJ1-2, the complete variable domain is EAGVTQSPTHLIKTRGQQATLRCSPISGHTSVYWYQQALGLGLQFLLWYDEGEERNRGNFPPRFSGRQFPNYSSELNVNALELEDSALYLCASSVAGGADGYTFGSGTRLTVV.

This clone is a singleton in its sample. Other DNA sequences in this specimen translate into the identical CDR3. The rearrangement links TRBV30 to TRBJ2-7, with TRBD1 matching over 8 bases. This CDR3 contains 12 residues. The germline gives CDR1 GTSNPN, CDR2 SVGIG (reference sequence). J lost 4 bases, V lost 5 bases, and 4 bases had no gene match. The CDR3: CAWGTGPYEQYF. The CDR3 DNA sequence: TGTGCCTGGGGGACAGGACCTTACGAGCAGTACTTC.

Comments on this clone: Other nucleotide sequences from this sample produce the same CDR3. V gene TRBV7-2 combines with J gene TRBJ2-5, with D perhaps being TRBD1 or TRBD2 (5 bases each). Germline-derived CDR1 and CDR2 are SGHTA and FQGNSA. V gave up 4 bases and J gave up 5 bases, with 8 bases separating them. The CDR3 is 12 residues long. The CDR3 nucleotides read TGTGCCAGCAGCTGGGGCGGGGAGACCCAGTACTTC. Protein product: CASSWGGETQYF.